A selection of T cell receptor beta chains follows, all from one sample in a study of shared clonotypes between healthy human individuals. Profiling relied on immunoSEQ multiplex PCR, and the TCRdb table lists in-frame clones only, not all of them. Counted here are fewer than 1 million clones, about 96% occurring once; the ten biggest clones make up less than 0.25%. Sequencing was carried out using naive CD8+ T cells sorted from blood. The source is a man aged 25-40 years in good health. The CDR3 runs from the conserved cysteine through the conserved F or W. D genes are given only for firm matches. Clone size is shown for a subset of rows, as once, few, many or a class of expanded clone.

D,length,J,V,size,DNA,CDR3
.,12,TRBJ2-1,TRBV11-1,.,TGTGCCAGCAGCTTAGGGGTATTTGAGCAGTTCTTC,CASSLGVFEQFF
.,12,TRBJ2-1,TRBV7-9,.,TGTGCCAGCAGCTTATCCCCGCGCGAGCAGTTCTTC,CASSLSPREQFF
.,14,TRBJ2-1,TRBV9,.,TGTGCCAGCAGCGTAGAGGGCCTTTACAATGAGCAGTTCTTC,CASSVEGLYNEQFF
.,17,TRBJ1-2,TRBV5-4,.,TGTGCCAGCAGCCTAAAAAACCGGGACTTCAGGCTCTATGGCTACACCTTC,CASSLKNRDFRLYGYTF
.,13,TRBJ2-1,TRBV7-2,.,TGTGCCAGCAGCTGGACGCAGGGTAATGAGCAGTTCTTC,CASSWTQGNEQFF
.,14,TRBJ2-7,TRBV7-9,.,TGTGCCAGCAGCTTAGTGGCGTCTTCCTACGAGCAGTACTTC,CASSLVASSYEQYF
.,14,TRBJ2-3,TRBV28,.,TGTGCCAGCAGTTTAGGGCAGGGGTTGGATACGCAGTATTTT,CASSLGQGLDTQYF
TRBD1,14,TRBJ2-2,TRBV7-9,.,TGTGCCAGCAGCTTAAACAGGGGGACCGGGGAGCTGTTTTTT,CASSLNRGTGELFF
TRBD2,21,TRBJ2-3,TRBV5-1,once,TGCGCCAGCAGCTCGGACCCCGGTGGACTAGCGGGAGGGATTAGCACAGATACGCAGTATTTT,CASSSDPGGLAGGISTDTQYF
TRBD1,16,TRBJ1-3,TRBV9,.,TGTGCCAGCAGCACCCGAGGGACAGTATCTGGAAACACCATATATTTT,CASSTRGTVSGNTIYF
TRBD1,16,TRBJ2-7,TRBV11-2,.,TGTGCCAGCAGCCGACAGGGGACAGGGCGGCCCTACGAGCAGTACTTC,CASSRQGTGRPYEQYF
TRBD1,14,TRBJ2-3,TRBV6-6,once,TGTGCCAGCAGTTACGATCAGGGGGCCGATACGCAGTATTTT,CASSYDQGADTQYF
.,13,TRBJ1-2,TRBV30,.,TGTGCCTGGAGTGTTACTGGGGGCTATGGCTACACCTTC,CAWSVTGGYGYTF
TRBD2,17,TRBJ2-3,TRBV7-7,.,TGTGCCAGCAGCTCGTCAATAGCGGGAGAGGTGCCAGATACGCAGTATTTT,CASSSSIAGEVPDTQYF
.,13,TRBJ2-2,TRBV7-2,.,TGTGCCAGCAGCTTACAGTACACCGGGGAGCTGTTTTTT,CASSLQYTGELFF
.,13,TRBJ1-3,TRBV28,.,TGTGCCAGCAGTCCAGGGCCAGGAAACACCATATATTTT,CASSPGPGNTIYF
.,18,TRBJ2-7,TRBV14,.,TGTGCCAGCAGCCAAGGAATTAGCCGGGACACGATCTCCTACGAGCAGTACTTC,CASSQGISRDTISYEQYF
.,13,TRBJ1-4,TRBV7-9,.,TGTGCCAGCAGCGACGGTATTAATGAAAAACTGTTTTTT,CASSDGINEKLFF
.,14,TRBJ1-1,TRBV7-9,.,TGTGCCAGCAGCGGCAAAGACGGCGGCACTGAAGCTTTCTTT,CASSGKDGGTEAFF
TRBD2,14,TRBJ2-5,TRBV5-4,.,TGTGCCAGCAGCTCCGGTGCGGGAGGGGAGACCCAGTACTTC,CASSSGAGGETQYF
.,13,TRBJ1-5,TRBV7-2,.,TGTGCCAGCAGCTTAGGAAGGGAGCAGCCCCAGCATTTT,CASSLGREQPQHF
TRBD2,14,TRBJ2-7,TRBV6-5,.,TGTGCCAGCTCTGGGAGGCGGGAGGGCCACGAGCAGTACTTC,CASSGRREGHEQYF
TRBD1,15,TRBJ1-1,TRBV7-9,.,TGTGCCAGCAGTTCCGGGACAGACATGAACACTGAAGCTTTCTTT,CASSSGTDMNTEAFF
.,13,TRBJ1-2,TRBV9,.,TGTGCCAGCAGCGAGGGACATTACTATGGCTACACCTTC,CASSEGHYYGYTF
.,15,TRBJ1-1,TRBV27,.,TGTGCCAGCAGTTTATCGGGCACTCTGAACACTGAAGCTTTCTTT,CASSLSGTLNTEAFF
.,15,TRBJ1-5,TRBV4-1,.,TGCGCCAGCAGCCAAGATGTTCTGGTTGAGGAGCCCCAGCATTTT,CASSQDVLVEEPQHF
.,15,TRBJ2-1,TRBV11-3,once,TGTGCCAGCAGCTTAACGGCGGACAGCGGCAATGAGCAGTTCTTC,CASSLTADSGNEQFF